These 28 T cell receptor beta chains were sequenced from one sample in a study of post-analysis software for immune sequencing data. Regarding the study as a whole: About five TRBV segments (TRBV5-6, TRBV5-1 and TRBV20-1 among them) occurred more frequently in patients than in controls.

Libraries were made from TCR beta cDNA, and they carried unique molecular identifiers. MiXCR was run by TCRdb on the PCR reads, yielding one entry per CDR3 protein. The data show about 680,000 distinct CDR3 sequences, with more than 50% seen just once and about 11% held by the top ten. These TCRs' antigens remain unknown. Sequenced input: blood. The receptors were gathered from a girl aged 2-10 years with multiple sclerosis.

V and J are TRBV4-3 and TRBJ2-3, with unresolved D. Germline V CDR1 and CDR2: LGHNA, YSLEER. CDR3 size: 13 residues. V gave up 3 bases and J gave up 6 bases, with 10 bases separating them. CDR3 region: CASSHGPRDTQYF. The CDR3, as DNA: TGCGCCAGCAGCCATGGACCACGTGATACGCAGTATTTT.

The rearrangement links TRBV21-1 to TRBJ1-6; the tabulated D call, TRBD1, remains unverified against the DNA. TRBV21-1 is a recognized pseudogene. CDR3 length: 12 residues. The CDR3 reads CASSDRGSPLHF. CDR3 DNA: TGTGCCAGCAGCGACAGGGGTTCACCCCTCCACTTT.

The chain employs TRBV29-1 and TRBJ1-1; a possible D gene is TRBD1 (6 bases). CDR1 and CDR2 (germline): SQVTM, ANQGSEA. With 6 bases removed from V and 1 base from J, the gap between germline ends came to 21 bases. The CDR3 loop spans 16 amino acids. The CDR3 DNA is TGCAGCGTAGTAGCCCCGGGGGGCCGCGGGAACACTGAAGCTTTCTTT. Protein: CSVVAPGGRGNTEAFF.

There are a few counts of this clonotype. The chain uses TRBV6-1 and TRBJ2-7; no reliable D call. The CDR3 length is 13 residues. CDR1 MNHNS and CDR2 SASEGT come from the germline V gene. Trimming left V 6 bases short and J 0 bases short, with 9 bases between. CDR3 nucleotide sequence: TGTGCCAGCAGAGGGCTCAACTCCTACGAGCAGTACTTC. The encoded protein is CASRGLNSYEQYF.

CDR3 protein: CSVPREGGYGYTF. DNA of the CDR3: TGCAGCGTTCCCCGTGAGGGCGGCTATGGCTACACCTTC. The chain recombines TRBV29-1 with TRBJ1-2, with D unresolved. Looked up from germline, CDR1 is SQVTM and CDR2 is ANQGSEA. CDR3 size: 13 residues. V gave up 5 bases and J gave up 4 bases, with 14 bases separating them.

This clonotype showed up just a few times. This rearrangement joins TRBV5-1 to TRBJ2-3; 7 nucleotides align to TRBD1. Germline V gene lookup returns CDR1 SGHRS and CDR2 YFSETQ. Germline trimming cut 4 bases from V and 2 bases from J; bases unmatched to any gene: 7. CDR3 length: 15 amino acids. DNA for the CDR3: TGCGCCAGCAGCCCCACAGGGGAAAACACAGATACGCAGTATTTT. The encoded protein is CASSPTGENTDTQYF. Looking up the rest from reference TRBV5-1 and TRBJ2-3 gives the full variable domain: KAGVTQTPRYLIKTRGQQVTLSCSPISGHRSVSWYQQTPGQGLQFLFEYFSETQRNKGNFPGRFSGRQFSNSRSEMNVSTLELGDSALYLCASSPTGENTDTQYFGPGTRLTVL.

The chain recombines TRBV11-2 with TRBJ2-6; 7 bases align to TRBD1. The V and J ends lost 6 bases and 2 bases, in that order; junction bases with no gene match: 10. CDR1 is SGHAT and CDR2 is FQNNGV in the germline V gene. The CDR3 is 17 amino acids. The CDR3 spells CASSSRTGGPGANVLTF. The CDR3 DNA reads TGTGCCAGCAGTTCCCGGACAGGAGGACCTGGGGCCAACGTCCTGACTTTC.

This clonotype has just a few counts. This chain connects TRBV7-9 to TRBJ2-1; D may correspond to TRBD1 or TRBD2 (5 bases each). Germline CDR1 reads SEHNR; CDR2 reads FQNEAQ (reference sequence). The CDR3 is 15 amino acids. The V end lost 5 bases, the J end lost 4 bases, and 15 bases lay between the germline ends. CDR3 nucleotides: TGTGCCAGCAGCCTTGCAGGGCTAGCTTACAATGAGCAGTTCTTC. Its translation: CASSLAGLAYNEQFF.

The V gene is TRBV5-1, the J gene TRBJ2-3; 7 nucleotides align to TRBD1. Per the germline V gene, CDR1 is SGHRS and CDR2 is YFSETQ. V gave up 3 bases and J gave up 2 bases; unmatched junction bases: 12. CDR3 size: 17 residues. The CDR3 is CASSYDRVGLYTDTQYF. In nucleotides, the CDR3 is TGCGCCAGCAGCTACGACAGGGTTGGGCTATACACAGATACGCAGTATTTT.

This clonotype was picked up a small number of times. The V call is TRBV29-1, the J call TRBJ2-7; D is unclear. This CDR3 is built from 12 residues. Germline CDR1 is SQVTM and CDR2 is ANQGSEA. V was trimmed by 0 bases and J by 4 bases, leaving 7 bases between them. Here the CDR3 DNA reads TGCAGCGTTGAAGATACAATTTACGAGCAGTACTTC. It encodes CSVEDTIYEQYF.

This chain uses TRBV6-2 or TRBV6-3 with TRBJ2-3, with 11 bases matching TRBD2. Germline values: CDR1 MNHEY, CDR2 SVGEGT. The CDR3 extends over 15 amino acids. Germline trimming cut 5 bases from V and 4 bases from J; bases unmatched to any gene: 5. The CDR3 region has the DNA TGTGCCAGCAGTCCCTGGACTAGCGGGTCAGATACGCAGTATTTT. This codes for CASSPWTSGSDTQYF.

The genes are TRBV7-2 and TRBJ2-3; 9 bases map to TRBD2. The CDR3 runs to 15 residues. Trimming took 2 bases from V and 2 from J; bases not matched to a gene: 2. Germline-derived CDR1 and CDR2 are SGHTA and FQGNSA. The DNA of the CDR3 is TGTGCCAGCAGCTTAAAGCGGGGGGTCACAGATACGCAGTATTTT. Translation gives CASSLKRGVTDTQYF.

The chain links TRBV27 to TRBJ2-1; 8 nucleotides line up with TRBD2. The CDR3 is 15 residues long. With 8 bases clipped from V and 0 bases from J, the junction kept 6 bases outside the gene matches. Germline CDR1 is MNHEY and CDR2 is SMNVEV (reference sequence). CDR3 region: CASSSGLGSYNEQFF. As DNA, the CDR3 is TGTGCCAGCTCCTCGGGACTAGGCTCCTACAATGAGCAGTTCTTC.

This clonotype was counted between two and nine times. The chain joins TRBV9 to TRBJ2-3, with 8 positions matching TRBD2. V was pared by 4 bases and J by 4 bases, with 8 bases of the junction left unmatched. From germline, CDR1 is SGDLS and CDR2 YYNGEE. The CDR3 consists of 15 residues. The CDR3 coding sequence is TGTGCCAGCAGCCCATCCGGGACTAGGGCAGATACGCAGTATTTT. This translates into CASSPSGTRADTQYF. Full variable domain (rest looked up from reference TRBV9 and TRBJ2-3): DSGVTQTPKHLITATGQRVTLRCSPRSGDLSVYWYQQSLDQGLQFLIQYYNGEERAKGNILERFSAQQFPDLHSELNLSSLELGDSALYFCASSPSGTRADTQYFGPGTRLTVL.

A note on this clonotype: The junction and the germline gene differ at one end; a read error may be behind it. V gene TRBV18 combines with J gene TRBJ2-3; D is uncertain. CDR1 is KGHSH and CDR2 is LQKENI in the germline V gene. The CDR3 has 16 residues. The CDR3 nucleotides are TGTGCCAGCTCACCACGCAACGGCCTCAGCACAAATACGCAGTATTTT. Protein sequence: CASSPRNGLSTNTQYF.

This clonotype was seen a handful of times. The chain employs TRBV11-2 and TRBJ2-1; D is tentatively TRBD1 or TRBD2 (5 bases each). V was pared by 4 bases and J by 6 bases, with 10 bases between. There are 13 residues in the CDR3. Germline assignment: CDR1 SGHAT and CDR2 FQNNGV. For the CDR3, the DNA is TGTGCCAGCAGCTGGGACGTGTTCAATGAGCAGTTCTTC. The encoded protein is CASSWDVFNEQFF.

The V and J genes are TRBV5-5 and TRBJ1-1, with D possibly being TRBD1 (5 bases). The CDR3 spans 16 residues. Germline V lookup: CDR1 SGHKS, CDR2 YYEKEE (reference sequence). Trimming stripped 1 base from V and 6 bases from J, with 19 bases between. The CDR3 region is CASSLHSIQAGAEAFF. CDR3 nucleotides: TGTGCCAGCAGCTTGCACAGCATACAGGCGGGCGCTGAAGCTTTCTTT.

The CDR3 sequence: CASSRLRDRPYNEQFF. DNA of the CDR3: TGTGCCAGCAGCCGGCTGCGGGACAGGCCTTACAATGAGCAGTTCTTC. The chain couples TRBV7-8 to TRBJ2-1; TRBD1 agrees at 8 bases. CDR1 SGHVS and CDR2 FQNEAQ come from the germline V gene. CDR3 length: 16 amino acids. Unmatched junction bases numbered 10, after V lost 5 bases and J lost 4 bases.

The rearrangement links TRBV10-3 to TRBJ2-4, with 7 nucleotides matching TRBD1. The CDR3 consists of 15 residues. Germline-derived CDR1 and CDR2 are ENHRY and SYGVKD. With V trimmed by 5 bases and J by 0 bases, 4 bases remained unmatched. The CDR3 loop reads CAISRDSLAKNIQYF. The CDR3 DNA sequence: TGTGCCATCAGTAGGGACAGCTTAGCCAAAAACATTCAGTACTTC.

The chain recombines TRBV11-2 with TRBJ2-5, with D maybe TRBD2 (6 bases). Trimming removed 3 bases at V and 5 bases at J, with 16 bases between. This CDR3 region has 15 residues. Germline V gene lookup returns CDR1 SGHAT and CDR2 FQNNGV. The CDR3 loop reads CASSFVLGGSETQYF. The CDR3 DNA is TGTGCCAGCAGCTTTGTCTTGGGGGGATCGGAGACCCAGTACTTC. Full variable domain (outside the CDR3, taken from reference TRBV11-2 and TRBJ2-5): EAGVAQSPRYKIIEKRQSVAFWCNPISGHATLYWYQQILGQGPKLLIQFQNNGVVDDSQLPKDRFSAERLKGVDSTLKIQPAKLEDSAVYLCASSFVLGGSETQYFGPGTRLLVL.

This clonotype appeared a few times. The CDR3 loop reads CASTDVWEAEAFF. DNA for the CDR3: TGTGCCAGCACCGACGTGTGGGAAGCTGAAGCTTTCTTT. V is TRBV6-1 and J is TRBJ1-1; D unresolved. Trimming cost V 7 bases and J 6 bases, with 15 bases left between them. Germline loops: CDR1 MNHNS, CDR2 SASEGT. The CDR3 loop spans 13 amino acids.

This clonotype was found a few times. In nucleotides, the CDR3 is TGTGCCAGCAGTTTATCTTTAACGGGGGGGGCCTACAATGAGCAGTTCTTC. It yields the protein CASSLSLTGGAYNEQFF. The chain couples TRBV12-3 or TRBV12-4 to TRBJ2-1; 8 bases agree with TRBD2. Trimming removed 2 bases from V and 2 bases from J; junction bases left unmatched: 8. The CDR3 is 17 residues long.

The chain carries TRBV5-5 and TRBJ2-5, with 7 bases lining up with TRBD1. The CDR3 consists of 15 residues. The trim removed 5 bases at V and 1 base at J, leaving 8 bases unmatched. Germline V lookup: CDR1 SGHKS, CDR2 YYEKEE (reference sequence). The CDR3 loop is CASRARDRLQETQYF. Written as DNA, the CDR3 is TGTGCCAGCAGAGCCCGGGACAGACTCCAAGAGACCCAGTACTTC.

V gene TRBV10-3 combines with J gene TRBJ1-2, with 10 bases lining up with TRBD1. The CDR3 length is 14 residues. Per germline, CDR1 ENHRY and CDR2 SYGVKD. Trimming cost V 5 bases and J 3 bases; bases outside gene matches: 3. The DNA for the CDR3 is TGTGCCATCAGTCGGGACAGGGGAGACTATGGCTACACCTTC. It yields the protein CAISRDRGDYGYTF.

V is TRBV7-9 and J is TRBJ2-4, with D possibly being TRBD2 (6 bases). There are 14 residues in the CDR3. Germline loops: CDR1 SEHNR, CDR2 FQNEAQ (reference sequence). V lost 3 bases and J lost 13, with 19 bases in between. Written as DNA, the CDR3 is TGTGCCAGCAGCTTTGGCGGGAAGTTGGGAGAGCAGTACTTC. Protein sequence: CASSFGGKLGEQYF.

This clonotype was counted only a few times. V is TRBV20-1 and J is TRBJ2-3; 9 bases are a match to TRBD2. The CDR3 has 13 amino acids. The germline V gene has CDR1 DFQATT and CDR2 SNEGSKA (reference sequence). CDR3 sequence: CSSLAGPRDTQYF. CDR3 DNA sequence: TGCAGCTCTCTAGCGGGACCCCGGGATACGCAGTATTTT.

The table lists this clonotype with a few counts. The rearrangement joins TRBV5-6 to TRBJ1-2; 9 bases are a match to TRBD1. Unmatched junction bases numbered 2, after V lost 2 bases and J lost 3 bases. Germline CDR1 reads SGHDT; CDR2 reads YYEEEE. This CDR3 is built from 14 residues. The CDR3 sequence is CASSFWDRDYGYTF. The CDR3 DNA sequence: TGTGCCAGCAGCTTTTGGGACAGGGACTATGGCTACACCTTC. Using reference TRBV5-6 and TRBJ1-2 for the parts outside the CDR3, the full variable domain is DAGVTQSPTHLIKTRGQQVTLRCSPKSGHDTVSWYQQALGQGPQFIFQYYEEEERQRGNFPDRFSGHQFPNYSSELNVNALLLGDSALYLCASSFWDRDYGYTFGSGTRLTVV.

The chain has TRBV29-1 and TRBJ2-1; 11 bases map to TRBD2. Germline lookup yields CDR1 SQVTM and CDR2 ANQGSEA. Trimming at V came to 7 bases and at J to 2 bases, leaving 7 bases not matched to a gene. The CDR3 totals 15 residues. The DNA for the CDR3 is TGCAGCGCGGGGATTAGCGGGAGGGCCTACAATGAGCAGTTCTTC. It encodes CSAGISGRAYNEQFF.